The source of this TCR beta chain is a study of blood T cell repertoires in COVID-19. For the study at large: Collection of acute and convalescent COVID-19 samples took place in the United States, Italy and Spain. Sources were T cells, B-cell-depleted T cells, or PBMCs; the material itself was cDNA or gDNA.

Authors' processing steps: Reference gene primer amplification in the assay estimated nucleated cell counts. Sequencing was performed with immunoSEQ multiplex PCR; in TCRdb, only in-frame clones are kept and a portion is missing. The V and J calls and the clone size are those of that table, but D and trimming were determined from the DNA. The sample has 300,000 to 500,000 clones; approximately 90% are singletons. CDR1 is SNHLY, CDR2 FYNNEI, per germline. The CDR3 is made up of 12 amino acids. Trimming left V 5 bases short and J 5 bases short, with 9 bases between. Enrolled through a virtual design, the participants were between 18 and 89 years of age and came from around 25 US areas.

The sequence was collected from a woman aged 25 to 39 with acute COVID-19. This rearrangement joins TRBV2 to TRBJ1-2; D ambiguous. The specimen was PBMCs or T cells enriched from blood (not recorded which). The CDR3 protein is CASSPDGYGYTF. In nucleotides, the CDR3 is TGTGCCAGCAGTCCAGACGGGTATGGCTACACCTTC. Variable domain in full (rest from reference TRBV2 and TRBJ1-2): EPEVTQTPSHQVTQMGQEVILRCVPISNHLYFYWYRQILGQKVEFLVSFYNNEISEKSEIFDDQFSVERPDGSNFTLKIRSTKLEDSAMYFCASSPDGYGYTFGSGTRLTVV.